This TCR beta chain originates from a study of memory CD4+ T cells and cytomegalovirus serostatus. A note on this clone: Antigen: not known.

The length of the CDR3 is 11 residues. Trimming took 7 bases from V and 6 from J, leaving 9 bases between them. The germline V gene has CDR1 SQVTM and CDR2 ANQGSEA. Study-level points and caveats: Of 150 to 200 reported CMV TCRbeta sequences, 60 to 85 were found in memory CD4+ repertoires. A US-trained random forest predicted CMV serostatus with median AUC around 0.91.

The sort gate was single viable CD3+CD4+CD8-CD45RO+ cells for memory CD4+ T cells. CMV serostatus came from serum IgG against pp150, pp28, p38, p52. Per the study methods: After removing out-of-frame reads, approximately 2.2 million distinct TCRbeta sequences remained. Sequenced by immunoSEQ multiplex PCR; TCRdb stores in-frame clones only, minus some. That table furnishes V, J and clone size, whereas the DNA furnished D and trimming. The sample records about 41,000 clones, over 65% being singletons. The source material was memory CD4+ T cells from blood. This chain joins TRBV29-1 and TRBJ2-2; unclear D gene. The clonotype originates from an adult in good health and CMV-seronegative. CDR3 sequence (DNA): TGCAGCGCCCGGACCCCCGGGGAGCTGTTTTTT. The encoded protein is CSARTPGELFF.